This T cell receptor beta chain was identified during a study of shared clonotypes between healthy human individuals (TCRdb year 2020). For context, the study as a whole: Three men and a couple of women, aged 18 to 49 years, made up the cohort. For each donor, CD4 naive and CD4 memory were each given three plates, CD8 naive was given two plates, and CD8 memory was given one plate. To increase sequencing depth and limit assay-specific biases, different laboratories used diverse techniques to prepare libraries and sequence TCR repertoires. To estimate repertoire size and how much clonotype sharing occurs between individuals, the study deeply sequenced the blood TCR repertoires of roughly 5 healthy adults. Each donor's leukapheresis produced roughly between roughly 0.85 and 10 billion PBMCs.

The donors were healthy, HIV-negative adults who had no recently reported acute infections or vaccinations. All donors were Caucasian adults living in Nashville, Tennessee, USA. CD4+ T cells were enriched through magnetic negative selection, after which naive cells were positively selected on CD45RA and the remaining negative fraction served as the memory subset. After blood collection by leukapheresis, PBMCs were isolated using Ficoll-Histopaque density gradient centrifugation and then cryopreserved in the vapor phase of liquid nitrogen. Analytical flow cytometry was used to check the purity and quantity of each magnetically sorted T cell population. Genomic DNA was isolated from each sorted fraction and quantified by UV absorbance on a Nanodrop 2000c. On this clone itself: Its cognate antigen has yet to be identified. No base quality values were provided; no much bigger clone lies one nucleotide off.

Using the deep immunoSEQ assay, TCR CDR3 regions were amplified from genomic DNA by multiplex PCR. Extracted genomic DNA from each cell subset was spread evenly across all wells of several immunoSEQ 96-well plates, with each plate serving as a replicate. For sorted subsets, 200 ng of genomic DNA, equivalent to tens of thousands of T cell genomes, went into each replicate PCR. Purified libraries were measured with a Qubit 3.0 fluorometer, size-checked on a Bioanalyzer 2100, and measured again with the KAPA Library Quantification kit. Every immunoSEQ 96-well plate was sequenced on a separate single-read 150-cycle Illumina NextSeq 550 flow cell. The published analysis was carried out like this. Because the immunoSEQ output included only junctional sequences and no quality scores, the filtering could not be the same as the filtering used for full-length reads. To assign V/J genes and CDR3, sequences were annotated using PyIR, a Python wrapper for IgBLAST v1.9, with IMGT germline references. Reads were removed for weak V/J assignments (E-value above 1e-6), missing CDR3, stop codons, out-of-frame junctions, or ambiguous translated residues. V3J clonotypes were defined as sequences sharing the same inferred V gene, J gene, and CDR3 amino acid sequence. To compute the percentage overlap between repertoires, the number of shared unique clonotypes was divided by the size of the smaller repertoire. RTK rarefaction, the Chao1 estimator, and Recon v2.1 estimates of unobserved clonotypes were used to assess repertoire richness. Generation probabilities were computed with OLGA for all TCRbeta clonotypes obtained by the gDNA method from four donors. The immuneACCESS repertoire file appears here via TCRdb, limited to in-frame rearrangements. These files lack a portion of the clones; in checked studies, under half of the deficit traces to unresolved V genes, and the cause of the others is not known. V and J calls and clone size come straight from that table; D and trimming were deduced from the DNA. In all, the sample holds about 2.3 million clones, and 93% of those were seen once. Of the sample, about 0.41% is held by the ten largest clones.

Results the study describes overall, beyond this receptor: The small number of donors limited the genetic and exposure-history diversity represented. Larger estimated clonotype richness was generally found for naive subsets than for memory subsets. Sampling was limited to blood, and TCR repertoires in tissue likely differ from TCR repertoires in blood. Pairwise subsampling indicated that sequencing depth was expected to affect the degree of clonotype sharing among donors. When four donors were compared, the shared fraction of clonotypes was 5% to 6.5% for naive CD4, 3.5% to 4% for naive CD8, more than 2% for memory CD4, and 0.35% to 0.5% for memory CD8. Compared with non-shared clonotypes, clonotypes shared by all four sorted-subset donors had higher generation probabilities. Rarefaction of sorted-subset datasets indicated incomplete sequencing despite the large sequencing depth.

This clonotype originated in a man younger than 35 in good health. Some clones in this sample may be carry-over from other donors' samples. The sequencing sample was made of naive CD4+ T cells from PBMCs. The intended sense of this specimen's cell subset or site label: CD45RA+ positively selected.

At the DNA level, the sequence is TGTGCCAGCAGCGCAACTAGCGGGAGCTTTCATGAGCAGTTCTTC. Its amino acids are CASSATSGSFHEQFF. Recombination joined TRBV9 with TRBJ2-1; 11 bases in the middle match TRBD2. The junction shows trimming of 3 bases on V and 8 bases on J, and the gene matches do not reach 7 bases of it. Sequences SGDLS (CDR1) and YYNGEE (CDR2) are obtained from the germline V gene. From the cysteine up to the phenylalanine, the CDR3 has a length of 15 residues. CDR3 DNA only is kept here, 45 bases in frame from base 1.